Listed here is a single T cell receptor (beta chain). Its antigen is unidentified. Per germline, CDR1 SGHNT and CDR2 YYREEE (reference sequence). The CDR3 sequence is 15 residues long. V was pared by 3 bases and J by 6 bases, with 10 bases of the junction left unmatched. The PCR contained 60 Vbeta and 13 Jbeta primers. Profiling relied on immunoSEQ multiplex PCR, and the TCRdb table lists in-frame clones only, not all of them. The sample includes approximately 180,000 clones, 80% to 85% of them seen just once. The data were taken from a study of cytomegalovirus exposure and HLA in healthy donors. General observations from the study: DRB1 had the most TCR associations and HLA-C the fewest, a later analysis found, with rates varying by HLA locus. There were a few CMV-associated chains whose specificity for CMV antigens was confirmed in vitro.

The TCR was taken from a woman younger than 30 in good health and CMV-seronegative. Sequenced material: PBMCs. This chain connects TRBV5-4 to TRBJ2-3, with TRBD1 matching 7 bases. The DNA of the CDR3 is TGTGCCAGCAGCTCAGACAGGGCGATAGGGGATACGCAGTATTTT. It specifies CASSSDRAIGDTQYF.